This TCR beta chain emerged from a study of neurological immune-mediated disorders. Findings of the study overall: None of the CDR3 amino acid sequences of expanded clones recurred across subjects, suggesting private repertoires in all groups.

Synthesis of cDNA was accomplished via 5'RACE employing 10-nucleotide random UMIs. Over 160 million TCR-beta sequences from 15-18 subjects came out of each sequencing run. MiXCR, run by TCRdb on the 5' RACE reads, gives a single entry per CDR3 protein. In the table there are 45,000 to 65,000 distinct CDR3 sequences, 8% to 9% of which are singletons. This clonotype has a handful of counts. Its target is not known. This sample's time point: longitudinal time-point 3. The unsorted libraries originated from 2 million PBMCs kept at -80 C. Germline CDR1 and CDR2: LGHNA and YNFKEQ. The junction had 5 bases not matched to a gene; V was cut back by 0 bases and J by 5 bases. The CDR3 contains 15 residues.

The source is a middle-aged woman in good health. The V and J genes are TRBV4-2 and TRBJ2-7; 9 bases line up with TRBD1. Sequencing was performed on PBMCs. The CDR3 spells CASSQDIGTGNEQYF. In DNA form, the CDR3 reads TGTGCCAGCAGCCAAGACATTGGGACAGGGAACGAGCAGTACTTC.